Following are 21 T cell receptor beta chains from one sample sequenced in a study of shared T cell receptors in the human thymus. Some clones are missing from TCRdb's copy, which holds only in-frame ones; the method was immunoSEQ multiplex PCR. The sample lists 650,000 to 950,000 clones, 80% to 90% occurring once. These data also featured in a second study, about human thymus T cells.

The material sequenced was thymocytes. Receptor source: a girl less than two years old with a congenital heart defect.

The rearrangement joins TRBV19 to TRBJ2-1; weak D call: TRBD1 (6 bases). Trimming shortened V by 5 bases and J by 2 bases, and 16 bases separated the two germline ends. This CDR3 spans 16 amino acids. CDR1 is LNHDA and CDR2 is SQIVND in the germline V gene (reference sequence). In nucleotides, the CDR3 is TGTGCCAGTAGTGATCCACAGGGTCGCCCCTACAATGAGCAGTTCTTC. Translated: CASSDPQGRPYNEQFF.

The V gene is TRBV15, the J gene TRBJ1-5; D is ambiguous. The CDR3 length is 16 residues. Deletions cut 0 bases from V and 4 bases from J, with 13 bases between. Germline V lookup: CDR1 LNHNV, CDR2 YYDKDF (reference sequence). CDR3 amino acids: CATSRDFGVGNQPQHF. The CDR3 DNA sequence: TGTGCCACCAGCAGAGATTTCGGGGTTGGGAATCAGCCCCAGCATTTT.

J is TRBJ1-2 and V is TRBV29-1, with D unclear. Trimming took off 4 bases at V and 4 bases at J, with 13 bases between the two ends. CDR1 is SQVTM and CDR2 is ANQGSEA in the germline V gene. The CDR3 has 13 residues. Written as DNA, the CDR3 is TGCAGCGTTGGAAGACTGTCAGCCTATGGCTACACCTTC. Translating it yields CSVGRLSAYGYTF.

The genes are TRBV30 and TRBJ2-2; the match to TRBD1 covers 8 bases. V shed 4 bases and J 5 bases; nucleotides not matched to a gene: 18. The CDR3 runs to 18 residues. Looked up from germline, CDR1 is GTSNPN and CDR2 is SVGIG (reference sequence). The CDR3 region is CAWIGESGGSQYTGELFF. CDR3 nucleotide sequence: TGTGCCTGGATAGGGGAATCAGGGGGCTCCCAATATACCGGGGAGCTGTTTTTT.

V gene TRBV30 combines with J gene TRBJ1-3; D gene ambiguous. Trimming pared 2 bases from V and 2 bases from J, leaving 13 bases between. The CDR3 runs 15 residues. Germline CDR1 GTSNPN, CDR2 SVGIG (reference sequence). The CDR3 coding sequence is TGTGCCTGGAGTATAGATGCAGGTACTGGAAACACCATATATTTT. Its protein is CAWSIDAGTGNTIYF.

This clone appeared a single time. The J gene is TRBJ2-7, the V gene TRBV28; TRBD1 is a possible D gene (6 bases). The V gene's germline CDR1 is MDHEN and CDR2 SYDVKM. CDR3 length: 14 amino acids. Trimming took off 4 bases at V and 3 bases at J, with 13 bases between the two ends. The CDR3: CASSSRTVIYEQYF. CDR3 DNA: TGTGCCAGCAGTTCACGGACAGTTATCTACGAGCAGTACTTC.

This chain links TRBV9 with TRBJ2-5; 10 nucleotides align to TRBD1. In germline, CDR1 is SGDLS, CDR2 YYNGEE. The CDR3 is made up of 16 amino acids. V trimming: 1 base; J trimming: 5 bases; junction bases outside the gene matches: 8. CDR3 DNA: TGTGCCAGCAGCGTACCTCGGGACAGGGGTGGGGAGACCCAGTACTTC. Translation: CASSVPRDRGGETQYF.

The chain employs TRBV15 and TRBJ2-1; TRBD1 matches at 10 bases. CDR3 length equals 15 residues. CDR1 LNHNV and CDR2 YYDKDF come from the germline V gene (reference sequence). Trimming took 5 bases from V and 4 from J; bases not matched to a gene: 5. The CDR3 loop reads CATSRQDRGYNEQFF. In DNA, the CDR3 is TGTGCCACCAGCCGACAGGACAGGGGGTACAATGAGCAGTTCTTC.

The chain employs TRBV4-2 and TRBJ2-1; 10 bases align to TRBD2. This CDR3 is 16 amino acids long. V dropped 0 bases and J dropped 4; count of bases not matched to a gene: 3. Germline CDR1 is LGHNA and CDR2 is YNFKEQ. The CDR3 DNA sequence: TGTGCCAGCAGCCAAGATATAGCGGGGGGATACAATGAGCAGTTCTTC. It is translated as CASSQDIAGGYNEQFF.

The chain carries TRBV2 and TRBJ2-7; D is uncertain. The CDR3 extends over 13 amino acids. Trimming removed 1 base from V and 5 bases from J, with 9 bases in between. Germline V lookup: CDR1 SNHLY, CDR2 FYNNEI. CDR3 bases: TGTGCCAGCAGTGAAGGTGTAGTTCACGAGCAGTACTTC. Translation gives CASSEGVVHEQYF.

This clone was picked up one time. The CDR3 DNA reads TGTGCCAGTAGTACCGGACAGCTCTATGGCTACACCTTC. As protein: CASSTGQLYGYTF. The chain has TRBV19 and TRBJ1-2; D perhaps matches TRBD1 (6 bases). The V end was cut by 4 bases, the J end by 4 bases, with 10 bases between. This CDR3 is built from 13 residues. CDR1 is LNHDA, CDR2 SQIVND, per germline (reference sequence).

The gene calls are TRBV6-1 and TRBJ2-3, with D perhaps matching TRBD2 (5 bases). This CDR3 spans 13 amino acids. The V end was cut by 1 base, the J end by 5 bases, with 7 bases between. Germline CDR1 and CDR2: MNHNS and SASEGT. The CDR3 sequence: CASSEERVDTQYF. In DNA form, the CDR3 reads TGTGCCAGCAGTGAAGAGAGGGTAGATACGCAGTATTTT.

This rearrangement joins TRBV4-1 to TRBJ2-7; 11 nucleotides match TRBD2. The trim removed 4 bases at V and 0 bases at J, leaving 14 bases unmatched. Germline values: CDR1 MGHRA, CDR2 YSYEKL. The CDR3 contains 19 residues. CDR3 amino acids: CASSPARLAGRGPSYEQYF. The CDR3 DNA sequence: TGCGCCAGCAGCCCGGCACGACTAGCGGGGAGGGGACCCTCCTACGAGCAGTACTTC.

The chain employs TRBV5-1 and TRBJ1-5; no clear D gene. The CDR3 runs 15 residues. Germline V gene data show CDR1 as SGHRS and CDR2 as YFSETQ. V was shortened by 4 bases and J by 2 bases, with 13 bases between the two germline ends. The DNA of the CDR3 is TGCGCCAGCAGCCCCGGCGGGCAGGGCAATCAGCCCCAGCATTTT. As protein: CASSPGGQGNQPQHF.

This sequence joins TRBV5-8 and TRBJ1-6; 8 nucleotides align to TRBD1. The CDR3 sequence is 16 residues long. Germline CDR1 is SGHTS and CDR2 is YDEGEE. Trimming took 4 bases from V and 6 from J; bases not matched to a gene: 9. In DNA, the CDR3 is TGTGCCAGCAGCCGACAGGGGCCGAGGGCTAATTCACCCCTCCACTTT. Its translation is CASSRQGPRANSPLHF.

The chain recombines TRBV9 with TRBJ2-3, with 10 bases that match TRBD2. J lost 0 bases, V lost 3 bases, and 7 bases had no gene match. The CDR3 is 17 amino acids. In germline, CDR1 is SGDLS, CDR2 YYNGEE. CDR3 sequence reads: CASSALAGVASTDTQYF. As DNA, the CDR3 is TGTGCCAGCAGCGCCCTAGCGGGGGTAGCTAGCACAGATACGCAGTATTTT.

Worth noting for this clone: Other nucleotide sequences in the sample specify the same CDR3. The rearrangement links TRBV4-1 to TRBJ1-4; 10 positions agree with TRBD1. Germline loops: CDR1 MGHRA, CDR2 YSYEKL. The CDR3 sequence is 14 residues long. Trimming removed 4 bases from V and 7 bases from J; junction bases left unmatched: 3. The CDR3 sequence is CASSLRTGGEKLFF. CDR3 bases: TGCGCCAGCAGCCTTCGGACAGGGGGTGAAAAACTGTTTTTT.

The chain carries TRBV20-1 and TRBJ1-1; D is unresolved. CDR3 length equals 11 residues. V was trimmed by 0 bases and J by 9 bases, leaving 8 bases between them. Germline V CDR1 and CDR2: DFQATT, SNEGSKA (reference sequence). Written as DNA, the CDR3 is TGCAGTGCTAGAGAAGGAGCGAAAGCTTTCTTT. Translation gives CSAREGAKAFF.

The V gene is TRBV25-1, the J gene TRBJ1-6; no clear D. Trimming cost V 4 bases and J 12 bases, with 13 bases left between them. The CDR3 is 13 amino acids. Germline V CDR1 and CDR2: MGHDK, SYGVNS. The CDR3 protein is CASSVTRDGPLHF. The CDR3 bases are TGTGCCAGCAGTGTTACCCGGGATGGACCCCTCCACTTT.

Only a few counts were recorded for this clone. The rearrangement links TRBV7-8 to TRBJ2-2; possibly TRBD1 for D (6 bases). V shed 2 bases and J shed 0 bases, with 13 bases lying between them. The CDR3 consists of 17 residues. Germline CDR1 and CDR2: SGHVS and FQNEAQ. CDR3 bases: TGTGCCAGCAGCTTAAGCAGGGGAGCCGCGAACACCGGGGAGCTGTTTTTT. It encodes CASSLSRGAANTGELFF. Using reference TRBV7-8 and TRBJ2-2 for the parts outside the CDR3, the full variable domain is GAGVSQSPRYKVAKRGQDVALRCDPISGHVSLFWYQQALGQGPEFLTYFQNEAQLDKSGLPSDRFFAERPEGSVSTLKIQRTQQEDSAVYLCASSLSRGAANTGELFFGEGSRLTVL.

A few counts support this clone. The rearrangement uses TRBV11-2 and TRBJ1-2; D is possibly TRBD1 (6 bases). The CDR3 totals 18 residues. CDR1 and CDR2 (germline): SGHAT, FQNNGV. V lost 1 base and J 0 bases, leaving 18 bases between the germline ends. The CDR3 DNA is TGTGCCAGCAGCTTAGGCAACCATGGGGACACCCCTAACTATGGCTACACCTTC. It specifies CASSLGNHGDTPNYGYTF.